What follows are 15 T cell receptor beta chains derived from one specimen sequenced in a study of T cells in Graves' hyperthyroidism and ophthalmopathy. Researchers took RNA transcripts and amplified the TCR beta CDR3 regions from them. HTBI primers drove first-round RT-PCR of the TCR CDR3. Using its own MiXCR run on the multiplex PCR reads, TCRdb lists one record per CDR3 protein. There are about 530,000 distinct CDR3 sequences in the sample; roughly 18% occur only once, and 17% lies in the top ten. Sequencing used blood. The receptors come from a woman in her late teens or twenties with Graves' ophthalmopathy.

This clonotype was picked up a small number of times. The chain carries TRBV6-1 and TRBJ1-5; D possibly corresponds to TRBD1 (6 bases). The CDR3 runs to 13 residues. V gave up 5 bases and J gave up 6 bases, with 11 bases separating them. CDR1 and CDR2 (germline): MNHNS, SASEGT. CDR3 residues: CASSQGSSQPQHF. The DNA of the CDR3 is TGTGCCAGCAGTCAGGGGAGTAGTCAGCCCCAGCATTTT.

This clonotype was detected a few times. The chain recombines TRBV9 with TRBJ1-1; a possible D gene is TRBD1 (5 bases). The CDR3 is 16 residues long. Germline V gene data show CDR1 as SGDLS and CDR2 as YYNGEE. Trimming took off 4 bases at V and 6 bases at J, with 22 bases between the two ends. In DNA, the CDR3 is TGTGCCAGCAGCAACAACCTTCGGACATCACCGGCTGAAGCTTTCTTT. It is translated as CASSNNLRTSPAEAFF.

This clonotype was observed a handful of times. V gene TRBV20-1 combines with J gene TRBJ1-2, with no clear D. Germline loops: CDR1 DFQATT, CDR2 SNEGSKA (reference sequence). The ends were cut back, 5 bases at V and 10 bases at J, with 11 bases in the middle. The CDR3 is 10 residues long. The CDR3 loop reads CSAWGQTYTF. The CDR3 nucleotides read TGCAGTGCTTGGGGTCAGACCTACACCTTC.

This clonotype turned up a few times. The chain couples TRBV27 to TRBJ2-7; the match to TRBD1 covers 7 bases. V was pared by 8 bases and J by 2 bases, with 6 bases of the junction left unmatched. CDR1 MNHEY and CDR2 SMNVEV come from the germline V gene (reference sequence). The CDR3 covers 13 residues. The DNA of the CDR3 is TGTGCCAGCGGTGACAGGGCCACCTACGAGCAGTACTTC. Translated: CASGDRATYEQYF.

This clonotype came up a few times. The V gene is TRBV10-3, the J gene TRBJ1-2; possibly TRBD1 for D (5 bases). The CDR3 is 15 residues long. Germline loops: CDR1 ENHRY, CDR2 SYGVKD. V lost 8 bases to trimming and J lost 9 bases, with 25 bases between them. The CDR3 DNA sequence: TGTGCCATCGGCAGTCCCGGGGCACCCTTCTCCAGCTACACCTTC. Translation: CAIGSPGAPFSSYTF.

This clonotype occurred a few times. The gene calls are TRBV7-8 and TRBJ2-3, with D possibly matching TRBD2 (6 bases). The CDR3 totals 14 residues. CDR1 is SGHVS and CDR2 is FQNEAQ in the germline V gene. V was pared by 3 bases and J by 5 bases, with 12 bases between. The CDR3 DNA reads TGTGCCAGCAGCTTTTACCCCGGGGGAGATACGCAGTATTTT. It yields the protein CASSFYPGGDTQYF.

This clonotype has only a few counts. The V gene is TRBV6-9, the J gene TRBJ2-1; no reliable D call. This CDR3 comprises 17 residues. Germline assignment: CDR1 MNHGY and CDR2 SVAAGI. Trimming pared 4 bases from V and 4 bases from J, leaving 20 bases between. In DNA, the CDR3 is TGTGCCAGCAGTTTTGGAGCTTCGGCAATGAGATACAATGAGCAGTTCTTC. Residues: CASSFGASAMRYNEQFF.

The V and J genes are TRBV6-1 and TRBJ2-3, with 7 bases lining up with TRBD2. CDR3 size: 15 residues. V was clipped by 7 bases and J by 5 bases; unmatched bases: 12. The germline CDR1 and CDR2 sequences are MNHNS and SASEGT. CDR3 coding DNA: TGTGCCAGCACCCCGCCCGGGGAGGGCGGAGATACGCAGTATTTT. Amino acids: CASTPPGEGGDTQYF.

This rearrangement joins TRBV19 to TRBJ2-7; D remains ambiguous. The germline gives CDR1 LNHDA, CDR2 SQIVND (reference sequence). The V and J ends lost 7 bases and 0 bases respectively, with 13 bases between them. The CDR3 is 14 amino acids. The CDR3 region is CASKESGSSYEQYF. The CDR3 DNA reads as TGTGCCAGTAAAGAATCAGGCAGCTCCTACGAGCAGTACTTC.

The CDR3 DNA reads TGTGCCAGCAGTGTAGGGAAAAACACTGAAGCTTTCTTT. Protein sequence: CASSVGKNTEAFF. The rearrangement links TRBV25-1 to TRBJ1-1; D ambiguous. CDR3 size: 13 residues. The V end was cut by 4 bases, the J end by 2 bases, with 8 bases between. Per germline, CDR1 MGHDK and CDR2 SYGVNS.

This clonotype was counted only a few times. The chain recombines TRBV6-9 with TRBJ1-1; D unresolved. This CDR3 is built from 14 residues. Germline assignment: CDR1 MNHGY and CDR2 SVAAGI. V lost 3 bases, J lost 3 bases, and 11 bases lay in between. The DNA for the CDR3 is TGTGCCAGCAGTTACTGGGGTTGGGACACTGAAGCTTTCTTT. This sequence encodes CASSYWGWDTEAFF.

This clonotype was picked up many times. The chain is built from TRBV29-1 and TRBJ1-1; D is uncertain. V lost 4 bases and J lost 10, with 13 bases in between. CDR3 length: 11 amino acids. From germline, CDR1 is SQVTM and CDR2 ANQGSEA. CDR3 DNA sequence: TGCAGCGTTGTATCAACAAAGTCAGCTTTCTTT. As protein: CSVVSTKSAFF. The whole variable domain, filled in from reference TRBV29-1 and TRBJ1-1, reads SAVISQKPSRDICQRGTSLTIQCQVDSQVTMMFWYRQQPGQSLTLIATANQGSEATYESGFVIDKFPISRPNLTFSTLTVSNMSPEDSSIYLCSVVSTKSAFFGQGTRLTVV.

At least ten counts were recorded for this clonotype. The rearrangement uses TRBV28 and TRBJ2-1; D might be TRBD2 (5 bases). The germline V and J ends were trimmed by 5 bases and 8 bases, with 10 bases remaining between them. The CDR3 has 12 amino acids. The V gene's germline CDR1 is MDHEN and CDR2 SYDVKM. The CDR3, as DNA: TGTGCCAGCAGTCCGGCGAGGGATGAGCAGTTCTTC. This encodes CASSPARDEQFF.

The sample holds many counts of this clonotype. The chain has TRBV5-1 and TRBJ1-2; tentatively, D is TRBD1 (5 bases). V lost 4 bases to trimming and J lost 6 bases, with 10 bases between them. CDR1 and CDR2 from the germline V gene are SGHRS and YFSETQ. The CDR3 consists of 12 residues. The CDR3 protein is CASSVQGDGYTF. In DNA form, the CDR3 reads TGCGCCAGCAGCGTTCAGGGAGATGGCTACACCTTC.

The chain has TRBV5-5 and TRBJ2-2, with D perhaps matching TRBD1 (7 bases). V was clipped by 0 bases and J by 4 bases, with 13 bases between them. CDR3 length: 16 residues. CDR1 SGHKS and CDR2 YYEKEE come from the germline V gene (reference sequence). The CDR3 DNA reads as TGTGCCAGCAGCTTGGACCCAGGGGGGACCACCGGGGAGCTGTTTTTT. The encoded protein is CASSLDPGGTTGELFF.